Listed below are T cell receptor beta chains from one sample, sequenced in a study of T cells in Graves' hyperthyroidism and ophthalmopathy. From the multiplex PCR reads, TCRdb called clonotypes with MiXCR, one entry per CDR3 protein. The table records about 690,000 distinct CDR3 sequences, 17% of them present only once. The sequencing sample was made of blood. Every receptor here comes from a man aged 50-59 years with Graves' hyperthyroidism. Each CDR3 is given with its conserved first and last residue. A D gene is named only where the DNA matches it firmly. Clone size appears in some rows only: once, few, many, or a class for an expanded clone.

j_gene: TRBJ1-2; v_gene: TRBV12-3/TRBV12-4; abundance: -; d_gene: TRBD1; CDR3nt: TGTGCCAGCAGTTTCCGGACAGGGGTGGATGGCTACACCTTC; CDR3aa: CASSFRTGVDGYTF
j_gene: TRBJ2-7; v_gene: TRBV19; abundance: few; d_gene: -; CDR3nt: TGTGCCAGTAGCCTTCGGGGGCCTCCCTACGAGCAGTACTTC; CDR3aa: CASSLRGPPYEQYF
j_gene: TRBJ2-3; v_gene: TRBV12-3/TRBV12-4; abundance: few; d_gene: -; CDR3nt: TGTGCCAGCAGGGCCCTTAGCGGCACAGATACGCAGTATTTT; CDR3aa: CASRALSGTDTQYF
j_gene: TRBJ2-2; v_gene: TRBV7-2; abundance: -; d_gene: TRBD1; CDR3nt: TGTGCCAGCAGCTTTATCCGGGACAGGGGTATAGTGGACACCGGGGAGCTGTTTTTT; CDR3aa: CASSFIRDRGIVDTGELFF
j_gene: TRBJ1-1; v_gene: TRBV24-1; abundance: -; d_gene: -; CDR3nt: TGTGCCACCAGTGGCGGACCCGGGCAACCTGAAGCTTTCTTT; CDR3aa: CATSGGPGQPEAFF
j_gene: TRBJ2-7; v_gene: TRBV3-1; abundance: many; d_gene: TRBD1; CDR3nt: TGTGCCAGCAGCCAATTTGCGGGACAGGAGTACTTC; CDR3aa: CASSQFAGQEYF
j_gene: TRBJ1-3; v_gene: TRBV18; abundance: -; d_gene: -; CDR3nt: TGTGCCAGCTCACCAACATTCGGGGCCTCTGGAAACACCATATATTTT; CDR3aa: CASSPTFGASGNTIYF
j_gene: TRBJ1-2; v_gene: TRBV20-1; abundance: few; d_gene: TRBD1; CDR3nt: TGCAGTGCTGTAGACAGGGGGCAATTTGGCTACACCTTC; CDR3aa: CSAVDRGQFGYTF
j_gene: TRBJ1-1; v_gene: TRBV28; abundance: -; d_gene: TRBD1; CDR3nt: TGTGCCAGCACCATGACACGGACAGGTGCCGCGGACACTGAAGCTTTCTTT; CDR3aa: CASTMTRTGAADTEAFF
j_gene: TRBJ2-2; v_gene: TRBV12-3/TRBV12-4; abundance: many; d_gene: TRBD2; CDR3nt: TGTGCCAGCAGTATTGGCGGGAGCCCCGGAACCGGGGAGCTGTTTTTT; CDR3aa: CASSIGGSPGTGELFF
j_gene: TRBJ2-2; v_gene: TRBV7-3; abundance: -; d_gene: -; CDR3nt: TGTGCCAGCAGCTTATTTTCAACGTATAACACCGGGGAGCTGTTTTTT; CDR3aa: CASSLFSTYNTGELFF
j_gene: TRBJ2-1; v_gene: TRBV24-1; abundance: few; d_gene: -; CDR3nt: TGTGCCACCAGTGATTTGCAACGGGGCTACAATGAGCAGTTCTTC; CDR3aa: CATSDLQRGYNEQFF
j_gene: TRBJ1-3; v_gene: TRBV7-2; abundance: many; d_gene: -; CDR3nt: TGTGCCAGCAGCTTAGAGGGCAGCCTCTCTGGAAACACCATATATTTT; CDR3aa: CASSLEGSLSGNTIYF
j_gene: TRBJ2-1; v_gene: TRBV7-3; abundance: few; d_gene: -; CDR3nt: TGTGCCAGCAGCTATCTTGGAGCGGGCGAGGGTGTTGAGCAGTTCTTC; CDR3aa: CASSYLGAGEGVEQFF
j_gene: TRBJ2-7; v_gene: TRBV11-2; abundance: -; d_gene: -; CDR3nt: TGTGCCAGCAGCAAGGGGGACCTGATGTACGAGCAGTACTTC; CDR3aa: CASSKGDLMYEQYF
j_gene: TRBJ2-5; v_gene: TRBV2; abundance: few; d_gene: -; CDR3nt: TGTGCCAGCAGCCATGAGACACTTGTGGGAGAGACCCAGTACTTC; CDR3aa: CASSHETLVGETQYF
j_gene: TRBJ2-7; v_gene: TRBV20-1; abundance: -; d_gene: TRBD1; CDR3nt: TGCAGTGCTAGTAAATGGGACAGTAAAGTGAGCTACGAGCAGTACTTC; CDR3aa: CSASKWDSKVSYEQYF
j_gene: TRBJ1-2; v_gene: TRBV19; abundance: many; d_gene: -; CDR3nt: TGTGCCAAGGGACATTGGCAAGGCTACACCTTC; CDR3aa: CAKGHWQGYTF
j_gene: TRBJ2-1; v_gene: TRBV10-3; abundance: once; d_gene: -; CDR3nt: TGTGCCATCAGTGAGAGTCCGGGAGTCGTAACCGCCTACAATGAGCAGTTCTTC; CDR3aa: CAISESPGVVTAYNEQFF
j_gene: TRBJ1-6; v_gene: TRBV9; abundance: -; d_gene: -; CDR3nt: TGTGCCAGCAGCCCAGCGGGGAGCAAGAGCTCCTATAATTCACCCCTCCACTTT; CDR3aa: CASSPAGSKSSYNSPLHF
j_gene: TRBJ1-1; v_gene: TRBV29-1; abundance: few; d_gene: TRBD1; CDR3nt: TGCAGCGTTGAAGATAGGAGGATGCAGGGGGAAGAAGCTTTCTTT; CDR3aa: CSVEDRRMQGEEAFF
j_gene: TRBJ2-7; v_gene: TRBV10-3; abundance: -; d_gene: TRBD1; CDR3nt: TGTGCCATCAGGACGACAGGGGTCCTCGAGCAGTACTTC; CDR3aa: CAIRTTGVLEQYF